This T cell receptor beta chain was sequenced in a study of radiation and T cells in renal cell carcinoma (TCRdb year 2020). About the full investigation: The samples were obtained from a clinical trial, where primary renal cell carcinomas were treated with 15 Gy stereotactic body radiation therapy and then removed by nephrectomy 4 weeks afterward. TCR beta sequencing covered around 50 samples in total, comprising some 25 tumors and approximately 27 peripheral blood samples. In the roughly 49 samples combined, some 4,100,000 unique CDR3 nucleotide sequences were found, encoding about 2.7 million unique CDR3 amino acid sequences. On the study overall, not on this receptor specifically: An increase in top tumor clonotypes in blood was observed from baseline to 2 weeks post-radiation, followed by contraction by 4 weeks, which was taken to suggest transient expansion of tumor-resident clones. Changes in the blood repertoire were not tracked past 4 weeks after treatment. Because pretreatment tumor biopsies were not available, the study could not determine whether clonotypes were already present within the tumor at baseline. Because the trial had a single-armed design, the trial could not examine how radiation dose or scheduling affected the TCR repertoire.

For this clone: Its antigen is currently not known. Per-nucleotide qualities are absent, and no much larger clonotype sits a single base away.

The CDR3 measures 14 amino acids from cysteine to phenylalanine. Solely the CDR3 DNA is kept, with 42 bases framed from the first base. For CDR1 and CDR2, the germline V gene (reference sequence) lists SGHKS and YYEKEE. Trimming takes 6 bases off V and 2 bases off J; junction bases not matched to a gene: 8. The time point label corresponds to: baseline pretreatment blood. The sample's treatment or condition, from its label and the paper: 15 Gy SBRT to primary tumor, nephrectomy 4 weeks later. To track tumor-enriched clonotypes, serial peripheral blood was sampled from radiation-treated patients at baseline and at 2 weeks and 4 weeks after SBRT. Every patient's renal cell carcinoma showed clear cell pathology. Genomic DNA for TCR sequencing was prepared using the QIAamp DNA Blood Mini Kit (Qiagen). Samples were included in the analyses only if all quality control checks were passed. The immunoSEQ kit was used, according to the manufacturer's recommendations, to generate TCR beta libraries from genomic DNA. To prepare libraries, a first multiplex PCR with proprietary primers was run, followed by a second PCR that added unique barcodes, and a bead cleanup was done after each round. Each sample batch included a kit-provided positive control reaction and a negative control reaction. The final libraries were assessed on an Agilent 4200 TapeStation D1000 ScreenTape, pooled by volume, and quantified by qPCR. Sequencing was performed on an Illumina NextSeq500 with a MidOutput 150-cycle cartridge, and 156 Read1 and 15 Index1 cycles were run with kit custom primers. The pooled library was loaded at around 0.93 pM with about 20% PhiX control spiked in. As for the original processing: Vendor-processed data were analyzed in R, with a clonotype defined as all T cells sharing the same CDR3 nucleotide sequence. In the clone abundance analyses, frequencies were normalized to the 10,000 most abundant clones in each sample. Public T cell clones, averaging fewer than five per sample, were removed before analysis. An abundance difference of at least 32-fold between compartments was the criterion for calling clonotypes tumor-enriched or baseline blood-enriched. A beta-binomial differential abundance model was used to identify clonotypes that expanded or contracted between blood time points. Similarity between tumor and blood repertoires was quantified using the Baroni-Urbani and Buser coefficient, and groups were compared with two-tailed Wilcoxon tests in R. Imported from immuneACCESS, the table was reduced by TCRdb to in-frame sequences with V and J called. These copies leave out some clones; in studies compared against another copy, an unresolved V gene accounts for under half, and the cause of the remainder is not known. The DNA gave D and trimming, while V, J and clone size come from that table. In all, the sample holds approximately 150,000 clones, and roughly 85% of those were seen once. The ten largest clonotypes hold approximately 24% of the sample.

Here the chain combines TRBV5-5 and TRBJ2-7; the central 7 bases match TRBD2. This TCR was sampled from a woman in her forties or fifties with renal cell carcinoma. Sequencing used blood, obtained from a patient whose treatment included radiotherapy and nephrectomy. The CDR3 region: CASNRLAATYEQYF. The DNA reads TGTGCCAGCAATCGGCTAGCGGCAACCTACGAGCAGTACTTC.